These 25 T cell receptor beta chains were all obtained from the same sample, sequenced in a study of human T cells and chemical hapten exposure. Each CDR3 protein is one row after TCRdb ran MiXCR on the RACE reads. The profile shows about 140,000 distinct CDR3 sequences, about 12% of them singletons. Time point denoted: patch test 2, 6 weeks after DPC sensitization. Noted treatment: therapeutic diphenylcyclopropenone sensitization with weekly scalp DPC. The sample consisted of whole blood, taken in connection with sensitization to the hapten diphenylcyclopropenone (DPC). The origin of the receptors is a woman aged 50 to 60 with alopecia areata. Some clones in this sample may be carry-over from other donors' samples.

This clonotype was found a few times. This chain links TRBV2 with TRBJ1-4, with D unresolved. The CDR3 length is 17 residues. Trimming shortened V by 10 bases and J by 0 bases, and 21 bases separated the two germline ends. Germline V gives CDR1 SNHLY, CDR2 FYNNEI. The CDR3 loop reads CATRSGSTAATNEKLFF. DNA of the CDR3: TGTGCCACCCGGTCCGGTAGTACGGCGGCAACTAATGAAAAACTGTTTTTT.

This clonotype was detected ten times or more. The V and J genes are TRBV5-1 and TRBJ2-3, with a tentative D call TRBD2 (5 bases). Germline V gives CDR1 SGHRS, CDR2 YFSETQ. Trimming left V 7 bases short and J 2 bases short, with 14 bases between. CDR3 length: 14 amino acids. The DNA for the CDR3 is TGCGCCAGCTATGCGAGCGGCCTCACAGATACGCAGTATTTT. This translates into CASYASGLTDTQYF.

This clonotype was seen only once. This sequence may be a read error, since a much larger clone differs from it by one base. This chain uses TRBV10-3 with TRBJ2-3; D perhaps matches TRBD1 (6 bases). This CDR3 is 14 amino acids long. Germline CDR1 and CDR2: ENHRY and SYGVKD. CDR3: CAFSQGTSTDTQYF. The DNA of the CDR3 is TGTGCCTTCAGTCAGGGGACCAGCACAGATACGCAGTATTTT.

The V and J genes are TRBV7-6 and TRBJ2-7; 15 bases are a match to TRBD2. Germline V gives CDR1 SGHVS, CDR2 FNYEAQ. The J segment lost 3 bases and the V segment lost 1 base, leaving 7 bases of the junction unmatched. The CDR3 covers 18 residues. The CDR3 loop reads CASSLVPGLAGGHYEQYF. For the CDR3, the DNA is TGTGCCAGCAGCTTAGTTCCGGGACTAGCGGGAGGCCACTACGAGCAGTACTTC.

This CDR3 is CASSPCPPSGLTYEQYF. CDR3 coding DNA: TGTGCCAGCAGCCCCTGCCCCCCTAGCGGCCTTACCTACGAGCAGTACTTC. The chain has TRBV7-3 and TRBJ2-7; 7 bases match TRBD2. The V segment lost 5 bases and the J segment 2 bases; nucleotides outside the gene matches: 15. The germline gives CDR1 SGHTA, CDR2 FQGTGA. The CDR3 is 17 amino acids.

This clonotype was observed once. The chain is built from TRBV2 and TRBJ1-1, with a possible D match to TRBD1 (6 bases). The germline V and J ends were trimmed by 4 bases and 0 bases, with 12 bases remaining between them. This CDR3 region has 15 residues. In germline, CDR1 is SNHLY, CDR2 FYNNEI. CDR3 protein: CASSGQGMMNTEAFF. CDR3 bases: TGTGCCAGCAGTGGGCAGGGGATGATGAACACTGAAGCTTTCTTT.

The chain carries TRBV20-1 and TRBJ2-3, with unresolved D. CDR3 size: 12 residues. Per the germline V gene, CDR1 is DFQATT and CDR2 is SNEGSKA (reference sequence). Trimming took off 0 bases at V and 7 bases at J, with 8 bases between the two ends. The CDR3 region has the DNA TGCAGTGCTAGAGAACCGCCTTATACGCAGTATTTT. Translation gives CSAREPPYTQYF.

The chain couples TRBV30 to TRBJ2-7, with TRBD1 identical over 7 bases. In germline, CDR1 is GTSNPN, CDR2 SVGIG (reference sequence). The CDR3 runs 16 residues. Trimming took 3 bases from V and 4 from J; bases not matched to a gene: 15. The CDR3 protein is CAWSYPLGTVYYEQYF. The CDR3 DNA is TGTGCCTGGAGCTACCCCCTAGGGACAGTTTATTACGAGCAGTACTTC.

Many counts were recorded for this clonotype. The rearrangement uses TRBV29-1 and TRBJ2-3; D remains ambiguous. Germline V gives CDR1 SQVTM, CDR2 ANQGSEA. This CDR3 is 11 amino acids long. V shed 4 bases and J shed 0 bases, with 2 bases lying between them. CDR3 bases: TGCAGCGTTGGAAGCACAGATACGCAGTATTTT. Its translation: CSVGSTDTQYF.

This clonotype was observed a few times. The chain employs TRBV30 and TRBJ2-7, with D possibly TRBD1 on 6 matching bases. V shed 3 bases and J shed 4 bases, with 22 bases lying between them. The CDR3 loop spans 16 amino acids. Germline V CDR1 and CDR2: GTSNPN, SVGIG (reference sequence). CDR3 DNA: TGTGCCTGGAGAGACGATGAACAGGGCCTAGGGTACGAGCAGTACTTC. Translating gives CAWRDDEQGLGYEQYF.

In this sample, this clonotype turned up a few times. The chain combines TRBV27 with TRBJ1-4; 9 nucleotides align to TRBD1. Per germline, CDR1 MNHEY and CDR2 SMNVEV (reference sequence). There are 15 residues in the CDR3. The J segment lost 2 bases and the V segment lost 6 bases, leaving 4 bases of the junction unmatched. Written as DNA, the CDR3 is TGTGCCAGCAGCCGACAGGGGGGGACTAATGAAAAACTGTTTTTT. Protein sequence: CASSRQGGTNEKLFF.

This clonotype was counted only a few times. This chain links TRBV6-2 or TRBV6-3 with TRBJ2-5; D is tentatively TRBD1 or TRBD2 (5 bases each). The V gene's germline CDR1 is MNHEY and CDR2 SVGEGT. The V end was cut by 6 bases, the J end by 5 bases, with 19 bases between. CDR3 length: 15 amino acids. CDR3 sequence: CASSPHRDPRETQYF. CDR3 nucleotides: TGTGCCAGCAGCCCACACCGGGACCCGAGGGAGACCCAGTACTTC.

In this sample, this clonotype turned up a few times. The rearrangement uses TRBV12-3 or TRBV12-4 and TRBJ2-7; 9 bases map to TRBD2. The ends lost 5 bases at V and 0 bases at J; junction bases unmatched: 17. This CDR3 is 19 amino acids long. The CDR3 region has the DNA TGTGCCAGCAGTCCCCGGATAGCGGGAGCTGGTCGGGGCTCCTACGAGCAGTACTTC. This sequence encodes CASSPRIAGAGRGSYEQYF.

Here the CDR3 reads CSVEPTGKSYNEQFF. Here the CDR3 DNA reads TGCAGCGTTGAACCGACAGGGAAATCCTACAATGAGCAGTTCTTC. The chain recombines TRBV29-1 with TRBJ2-1; 7 positions match TRBD1. The CDR3 spans 15 residues. CDR1 SQVTM and CDR2 ANQGSEA come from the germline V gene. Losses at the gene ends were 2 bases for V and 1 base for J; bases not matched to a gene: 5.

About this clonotype: One end of the junction varies from germline; a read error may be responsible. This chain connects TRBV24-1 to TRBJ1-2, with 8 bases that match TRBD1. CDR3 size: 15 residues. Germline lookup yields CDR1 KGHDR and CDR2 SFDVKD. The CDR3 region has the DNA TGTGTCACCAGTGAACCTACCGGGACAGGCTATGGCTACACCTTC. Translation gives CVTSEPTGTGYGYTF.

Many counts were recorded for this clonotype. This rearrangement joins TRBV12-3 or TRBV12-4 to TRBJ1-2, with D unresolved. The CDR3 runs 12 residues. V lost 5 bases and J lost 5, with 9 bases in between. CDR3 in amino acids: CASSPQKYGYTF. DNA of the CDR3: TGTGCCAGCAGTCCCCAGAAGTATGGCTACACCTTC.

This clonotype was detected a few times. The chain recombines TRBV12-3 or TRBV12-4 with TRBJ2-1; 7 bases match TRBD2. The CDR3 is 15 residues long. Trimming at V came to 7 bases and at J to 7 bases, leaving 13 bases not matched to a gene. CDR3 residues: CASIPTLAQMNEQFF. CDR3 sequence (DNA): TGTGCCAGCATCCCCACACTAGCGCAGATGAATGAGCAGTTCTTC.

Remarks on this clonotype: This may come from a read error, since a much larger clone is one base off. The chain uses TRBV5-4 and TRBJ2-7; D gene uncertain. With 2 bases removed from V and 0 bases from J, the gap between germline ends came to 9 bases. The length of the CDR3 is 14 residues. Germline CDR1 is SGHNT and CDR2 is YYREEE (reference sequence). The DNA of the CDR3 is TGTGCCAGCAGCTTACGGTGGCGCTCCTACGAGCAGTACTTC. Translation: CASSLRWRSYEQYF.

The chain links TRBV7-9 to TRBJ2-7; TRBD2 matches at 8 bases. V lost 2 bases and J lost 0; bases outside the gene matches: 9. Looked up from germline, CDR1 is SEHNR and CDR2 is FQNEAQ (reference sequence). The CDR3 is 17 residues long. For the CDR3, the DNA is TGTGCCAGCAGCTTATTGTCGGGGGGGCCGGACTCCTACGAGCAGTACTTC. Translation gives CASSLLSGGPDSYEQYF. The whole variable domain, remainder taken from reference TRBV7-9 and TRBJ2-7, is DTGVSQNPRHKITKRGQNVTFRCDPISEHNRLYWYRQTLGQGPEFLTYFQNEAQLEKSRLLSDRFSAERPKGSFSTLEIQRTEQGDSAMYLCASSLLSGGPDSYEQYFGPGTRLTVT.

This clonotype was observed at least ten times. The rearrangement links TRBV12-2 to TRBJ2-3; the table's D call, TRBD2, was not checked against the DNA. TRBV12-2 is a pseudogene. This CDR3 has 13 amino acids. The chain's CDR3 is CASRLGRPNTQYF. The CDR3 nucleotides read TGTGCAAGTCGCTTAGGACGGCCCAATACGCAGTATTTT.

Only a few counts were recorded for this clonotype. CDR3: CASSTRALETQYF. For the CDR3, the DNA is TGTGCCAGCAGCACCAGGGCCTTAGAGACCCAGTACTTC. The V and J genes are TRBV7-3 and TRBJ2-5, with D possibly being TRBD1 (5 bases). The CDR3 extends over 13 amino acids. Germline V lookup: CDR1 SGHTA, CDR2 FQGTGA. Between the trimmed V and J ends, which lost 5 bases and 4 bases, there was a span of 11 bases.

The CDR3 nucleotides are TGCAGCGTTGAAAGGGGGGCCTCAGCTTTCTTT. Protein sequence: CSVERGASAFF. The chain has TRBV29-1 and TRBJ1-1; D is perhaps TRBD1 (6 bases). V gave up 2 bases and J gave up 10 bases, with 11 bases separating them. This CDR3 comprises 11 residues. The germline V gene encodes CDR1 SQVTM and CDR2 ANQGSEA.

The CDR3 region has the DNA TGCGCCAGCAGTGGATGGAAGGAGGGATCCTTCACCTACGAGCAGTACTTC. Translation gives CASSGWKEGSFTYEQYF. V is TRBV10-1 and J is TRBJ2-7; tentatively, D is TRBD2 (6 bases). Per germline, CDR1 WNHNN and CDR2 SYGVQD (reference sequence). The CDR3 consists of 17 residues. V was clipped by 4 bases and J by 2 bases, with 21 bases between them.

The chain employs TRBV6-6 and TRBJ2-1, with TRBD1 matching 8 bases. V shed 2 bases, J shed 4 bases, and the junction held 1 base outside the gene matches. Germline V CDR1 and CDR2: MNHNY, SVGAGI (reference sequence). This CDR3 contains 14 residues. CDR3 coding DNA: TGTGCCAGCAGTTACGGACAGGGTTACAATGAGCAGTTCTTC. Its protein is CASSYGQGYNEQFF.

The chain combines TRBV20-1 with TRBJ2-1, with TRBD2 matching over 11 bases. Germline lookup yields CDR1 DFQATT and CDR2 SNEGSKA (reference sequence). The CDR3 contains 14 residues. V trimming: 5 bases; J trimming: 7 bases; junction bases outside the gene matches: 7. CDR3 sequence (DNA): TGCAGTGCTCCCGGGACTAGCGGTATAAATGAGCAGTTCTTC. This codes for CSAPGTSGINEQFF.